This passage covers 30 T cell receptor beta chains from one sample sequenced in a study of chemoradiotherapy in HPV16-positive cancers. The method was immunoSEQ multiplex PCR; TCRdb's version includes in-frame clones alone and lacks a portion of them. The table has 1,000 or so clones, around 91% seen once; the top ten hold 2.5% to 3%. Sample: tumor tissue, taken from a patient who underwent chemoradiotherapy. Every receptor here comes from a human donor with HPV-associated anogenital cancer.

This chain links TRBV5-1 with TRBJ2-1; the D is unclear. Trimming removed 7 bases at V and 8 bases at J, with 10 bases between. The germline V gene encodes CDR1 SGHRS and CDR2 YFSETQ. CDR3 length: 11 amino acids. The CDR3 reads CASRNLHEQFF. The CDR3 region has the DNA TGCGCCAGCCGCAACCTCCATGAGCAGTTCTTC.

This rearrangement joins TRBV7-9 to TRBJ2-1, with a tentative D call TRBD1 (6 bases). This CDR3 comprises 14 residues. In germline, CDR1 is SEHNR, CDR2 FQNEAQ (reference sequence). Trimming took 6 bases from V and 1 from J, leaving 10 bases between them. The CDR3 protein is CASRRGGSYNEQFF. Here the CDR3 DNA reads TGTGCCAGCAGACGAGGGGGTTCCTACAATGAGCAGTTCTTC. The variable domain in full, with the rest retrieved from reference TRBV7-9 and TRBJ2-1, is DTGVSQNPRHKITKRGQNVTFRCDPISEHNRLYWYRQTLGQGPEFLTYFQNEAQLEKSRLLSDRFSAERPKGSFSTLEIQRTEQGDSAMYLCASRRGGSYNEQFFGPGTRLTVL.

The genes are TRBV5-1 and TRBJ2-5; TRBD1 matches at 8 bases. The CDR3 totals 16 residues. V trimming: 0 bases; J trimming: 3 bases; junction bases outside the gene matches: 7. The germline V gene has CDR1 SGHRS and CDR2 YFSETQ. The CDR3 protein is CASSLGDRQSKETQYF. The CDR3 DNA follows: TGCGCCAGCAGCTTGGGGGACAGGCAGTCCAAAGAGACCCAGTACTTC.

V is TRBV19 and J is TRBJ1-1; a weak D match, TRBD1 (5 bases). The germline V gene encodes CDR1 LNHDA and CDR2 SQIVND (reference sequence). Trimming removed 7 bases from V and 2 bases from J, with 11 bases in between. This CDR3 has 13 amino acids. CDR3 in amino acids: CASTLRGNTEAFF. The DNA for the CDR3 is TGTGCCAGTACCCTCCGGGGCAACACTGAAGCTTTCTTT.

J is TRBJ2-7 and V is TRBV7-9, with TRBD1 as a possible D gene (6 bases). Germline V lookup: CDR1 SEHNR, CDR2 FQNEAQ (reference sequence). Trimming stripped 6 bases from V and 2 bases from J, with 11 bases between. This CDR3 has 13 amino acids. The CDR3 is CASRYRDTYEQYF. CDR3 sequence (DNA): TGTGCCAGCAGGTACAGGGATACCTACGAGCAGTACTTC.

V gene TRBV19 combines with J gene TRBJ2-2; TRBD2 matches at 8 bases. The CDR3 runs to 16 residues. Germline values: CDR1 LNHDA, CDR2 SQIVND (reference sequence). V shed 3 bases and J 1 base; nucleotides not matched to a gene: 4. The CDR3 nucleotides are TGTGCCAGTAGTATTAGAGCGGGGGAGAACACCGGGGAGCTGTTTTTT. This codes for CASSIRAGENTGELFF.

The genes are TRBV7-9 and TRBJ1-3, with D uncertain. Germline CDR1 is SEHNR and CDR2 is FQNEAQ (reference sequence). The V end was cut by 5 bases, the J end by 0 bases, with 11 bases between. The CDR3 totals 15 residues. The CDR3 protein is CASSPARVSGNTIYF. The CDR3 bases are TGTGCCAGCAGCCCGGCTCGGGTCTCTGGAAACACCATATATTTT.

The chain is built from TRBV7-2 and TRBJ2-7; 11 positions agree with TRBD2. The CDR3 runs 15 residues. In germline, CDR1 is SGHTA, CDR2 FQGNSA. V shed 6 bases, J shed 7 bases, and the junction held 11 bases outside the gene matches. The CDR3 spells CASRLAGGLAGEQYF. CDR3 in DNA: TGTGCCAGCAGGCTAGCGGGAGGCCTGGCGGGGGAGCAGTACTTC.

This chain links TRBV5-1 with TRBJ1-2; weak D call: TRBD1 (6 bases). CDR1 SGHRS and CDR2 YFSETQ come from the germline V gene. V lost 4 bases and J lost 2, with 12 bases in between. The CDR3 runs to 14 residues. CDR3 sequence reads: CASSLRTANYGYTF. CDR3 coding DNA: TGCGCCAGCAGCCTACGGACAGCGAACTATGGCTACACCTTC.

The chain recombines TRBV15 with TRBJ1-4, with 7 bases aligning to TRBD1. This CDR3 spans 15 amino acids. Trimming took 3 bases from V and 8 from J; bases not matched to a gene: 9. Germline loops: CDR1 LNHNV, CDR2 YYDKDF (reference sequence). In DNA, the CDR3 is TGTGCCACCAGCAGTAACAGGGGAGTGGGGGAAAAACTGTTTTTT. Encoded protein: CATSSNRGVGEKLFF.

J is TRBJ2-1 and V is TRBV6-5; TRBD2 aligns across 10 bases. The J segment lost 6 bases and the V segment lost 6 bases, leaving 8 bases of the junction unmatched. The CDR3 extends over 15 amino acids. Per the germline V gene, CDR1 is MNHEY and CDR2 is SVGAGI. The CDR3 region is CASSLGTSDSNEQFF. The CDR3 coding sequence is TGTGCCAGCAGCCTCGGGACTAGCGATTCCAATGAGCAGTTCTTC.

The chain combines TRBV6-4 with TRBJ1-6; no definite D call. Germline-derived CDR1 and CDR2 are MRHNA and SNTAGT. Deletions cut 5 bases from V and 7 bases from J, with 9 bases between. The CDR3 contains 13 residues. CDR3 in amino acids: CASSRAENSPLHF. The CDR3 nucleotides are TGTGCCAGCAGTCGGGCAGAAAATTCACCCCTCCACTTT.

The chain combines TRBV18 with TRBJ1-1; D remains unclear. The CDR3 is 16 amino acids. Per germline, CDR1 KGHSH and CDR2 LQKENI. V lost 0 bases and J 0 bases, leaving 11 bases between the germline ends. CDR3 sequence (DNA): TGTGCCAGCTCACCACCGGTCCTCCGAATGAACACTGAAGCTTTCTTT. This translates into CASSPPVLRMNTEAFF.

This clone was counted between two and nine times. The chain carries TRBV12-5 and TRBJ2-3; D is ambiguous. The CDR3 is 13 residues long. Trimming pared 1 base from V and 2 bases from J, leaving 4 bases between. Germline V gives CDR1 LGHNT, CDR2 FRNRAP. Here the CDR3 DNA reads TGTGCTAGTGGTTTGGGGATCACAGATACGCAGTATTTT. Its protein is CASGLGITDTQYF.

The chain has TRBV4-3 and TRBJ2-7; TRBD1 aligns across 7 bases. The V and J ends lost 4 bases and 2 bases, in that order; junction bases with no gene match: 8. Germline assignment: CDR1 LGHNA and CDR2 YSLEER. The CDR3 runs to 15 residues. DNA for the CDR3: TGCGCCAGCAGCCGAGAGACAGGGCAGCCCTACGAGCAGTACTTC. This translates into CASSRETGQPYEQYF.

This chain connects TRBV5-6 to TRBJ1-6, with 8 nucleotides matching TRBD1. CDR3 length equals 15 residues. Germline-derived CDR1 and CDR2 are SGHDT and YYEEEE. V was pared by 0 bases and J by 10 bases, with 6 bases of the junction left unmatched. This CDR3 is CASSLGQGTGSPLHF. CDR3 nucleotide sequence: TGTGCCAGCAGCTTGGGACAGGGGACGGGATCACCCCTCCACTTT.

The chain joins TRBV9 to TRBJ2-5, with 9 positions matching TRBD2. This CDR3 has 15 amino acids. With 1 base clipped from V and 0 bases from J, the junction kept 1 base outside the gene matches. Germline lookup yields CDR1 SGDLS and CDR2 YYNGEE. CDR3 coding DNA: TGTGCCAGCAGCGTAAGCGGGGGGAACCAAGAGACCCAGTACTTC. Its translation is CASSVSGGNQETQYF.

This rearrangement joins TRBV4-3 to TRBJ1-1; 11 bases are shared with TRBD1. Trimming at V came to 1 base and at J to 4 bases, leaving 5 bases not matched to a gene. CDR1 and CDR2 from the germline V gene are LGHNA and YSLEER. The CDR3 covers 16 residues. Here the CDR3 DNA reads TGCGCCAGCAGCCAAGCCGCCGGGACAGGGGGCACTGAAGCTTTCTTT. This translates into CASSQAAGTGGTEAFF.

This chain uses TRBV5-5 with TRBJ2-5; D unclear. Germline loops: CDR1 SGHKS, CDR2 YYEKEE (reference sequence). V was pared by 3 bases and J by 1 base, with 10 bases between. This CDR3 comprises 14 residues. The CDR3 loop is CASSWRQLQETQYF. The CDR3 nucleotides read TGTGCCAGCAGCTGGCGGCAGCTCCAAGAGACCCAGTACTTC.

This rearrangement joins TRBV18 to TRBJ2-1; D remains ambiguous. The germline V gene has CDR1 KGHSH and CDR2 LQKENI. Deletions cut 4 bases from V and 8 bases from J, with 12 bases between. This CDR3 spans 13 amino acids. The CDR3 here is CASSRLLVDEQFF. As DNA, the CDR3 is TGTGCCAGCTCACGGTTGCTAGTCGATGAGCAGTTCTTC.

The chain couples TRBV2 to TRBJ2-4, with TRBD1 identical over 7 bases. The CDR3 has 13 residues. Unmatched junction bases numbered 9, after V lost 6 bases and J lost 10 bases. Germline-derived CDR1 and CDR2 are SNHLY and FYNNEI. The CDR3 loop is CASSPGTVDIQYF. For the CDR3, the DNA is TGTGCCAGCAGCCCCGGGACAGTTGATATTCAGTACTTC.

This clone has just one count. The rearrangement joins TRBV6-1 to TRBJ2-3; the D is unclear. The V gene lost 6 bases and the J gene lost 2 bases, with 12 bases spanning the gap. The germline gives CDR1 MNHNS, CDR2 SASEGT. The CDR3 has 14 residues. The CDR3 region is CASSGQYHTDTQYF. The CDR3 DNA is TGTGCCAGCAGCGGGCAGTACCACACAGATACGCAGTATTTT.

V usage is TRBV19 and J usage is TRBJ2-3; D is undetermined. Trimming stripped 3 bases from V and 3 bases from J, with 7 bases between. CDR3 length: 13 amino acids. Germline loops: CDR1 LNHDA, CDR2 SQIVND (reference sequence). This CDR3 reads CASSIQSTDTQYF. The CDR3 nucleotides are TGTGCCAGTAGTATCCAATCTACAGATACGCAGTATTTT.

The rearrangement joins TRBV6-1 to TRBJ2-7; 9 nucleotides match TRBD2. CDR3 length equals 15 residues. V shed 2 bases, J shed 1 base, and the junction held 3 bases outside the gene matches. Germline V CDR1 and CDR2: MNHNS, SASEGT. The CDR3 loop is CASSENSGSSYEQYF. CDR3 bases: TGTGCCAGCAGTGAAAATAGCGGGAGTTCCTACGAGCAGTACTTC.

The chain carries TRBV2 and TRBJ1-1; D gene uncertain. Germline V gene sequence: CDR1 SNHLY, CDR2 FYNNEI. V shed 5 bases and J shed 1 base, with 8 bases lying between them. This CDR3 is 13 amino acids long. This CDR3 is CASSRDKNTEAFF. The CDR3 DNA reads as TGTGCCAGCAGTAGAGACAAGAACACTGAAGCTTTCTTT. Drawing the rest from reference TRBV2 and TRBJ1-1, the complete variable domain is EPEVTQTPSHQVTQMGQEVILRCVPISNHLYFYWYRQILGQKVEFLVSFYNNEISEKSEIFDDQFSVERPDGSNFTLKIRSTKLEDSAMYFCASSRDKNTEAFFGQGTRLTVV.

The chain joins TRBV2 to TRBJ1-1; 7 nucleotides agree with TRBD1. Unmatched junction bases numbered 8, after V lost 5 bases and J lost 5 bases. The CDR3 runs to 14 residues. Looked up from germline, CDR1 is SNHLY and CDR2 is FYNNEI. CDR3 sequence reads: CASSLGRGNTEAFF. CDR3 bases: TGTGCCAGCAGTTTGGGCAGGGGGAATACTGAAGCTTTCTTT.

The V gene is TRBV10-3, the J gene TRBJ2-7; 7 nucleotides align to TRBD1. With V trimmed by 6 bases and J by 0 bases, 5 bases remained unmatched. This CDR3 region has 14 residues. The germline CDR1 and CDR2 sequences are ENHRY and SYGVKD. CDR3 nucleotides: TGTGCCATCAGGACGACAGGGAACTCCTACGAGCAGTACTTC. Encoded protein: CAIRTTGNSYEQYF.

The V and J genes are TRBV7-2 and TRBJ2-1; no firm D call. The CDR3 is 13 residues long. The V and J ends lost 5 bases and 5 bases respectively, with 10 bases between them. Looked up from germline, CDR1 is SGHTA and CDR2 is FQGNSA. CDR3 bases: TGTGCCAGCAGCCTAGATCCAAACAATGAGCAGTTCTTC. This gives the protein CASSLDPNNEQFF.

The chain carries TRBV20-1 and TRBJ2-7; D might be TRBD1 (5 bases). This CDR3 comprises 11 residues. Trimming cost V 3 bases and J 3 bases, with 6 bases left between them. Germline V gene sequence: CDR1 DFQATT, CDR2 SNEGSKA (reference sequence). CDR3 nucleotides: TGCAGTGCTAGGGACAACTACGAGCAGTACTTC. As protein: CSARDNYEQYF.

This clone has a single count. V gene TRBV15 combines with J gene TRBJ2-3; TRBD2 aligns across 7 bases. This CDR3 is built from 16 residues. The trim removed 5 bases at V and 6 bases at J, leaving 14 bases unmatched. Germline CDR1 is LNHNV and CDR2 is YYDKDF (reference sequence). The CDR3 coding sequence is TGTGCCACCAGCTCCAGCGTAGCGGGTCGTGTGGATACGCAGTATTTT. As protein: CATSSSVAGRVDTQYF.